The clone carrying this TCR beta chain was counted between two and nine times. Measured with immunoSEQ multiplex PCR; TCRdb has only the in-frame clones, and not every one. The sample lists more than 75,000 clones, 65% to 85% seen once, with roughly 0.44% in the top ten. The sample comes from a study of T cell clones after liver transplantation. The overall study: TCRbeta sequencing after a pre-transplant mixed lymphocyte reaction identified graft-donor-reactive clones, later tracked in post-transplant blood. HCV positivity affected three of eight recipients; the rest lacked autoimmune or viral indications. Third-party-reactive TCRbeta sequences from pre-transplant mixed lymphocyte reactions served as antigen-independent comparators. Without induction therapy, subjects received standard immunosuppression until 12-24 months post-transplant.

The V end lost 8 bases, the J end lost 0 bases, and 17 bases lay between the germline ends. The CDR3 contains 16 residues. Germline V lookup: CDR1 SNHLY, CDR2 FYNNEI. The chain has TRBV2 and TRBJ1-3, with D unclear. Sequences were derived from CD4+ T cells from blood, sampled approximately 3.5 years after liver transplant. The receptor's source is a human patient who received a liver transplant. Some T cells may be transferred from the graft donor. For the CDR3, the DNA is TGTGCCAGCTCGCGGTTGAGCAGACTCTCTGGAAACACCATATATTTT. It specifies CASSRLSRLSGNTIYF.